This T cell receptor beta chain emerged from a study of T cells in Graves' hyperthyroidism and ophthalmopathy. About the research overall: Peripheral blood specimens were obtained at initial diagnosis, prior to any treatment. The study, taken as a whole, reports: Before onset, by a median of 6.5 months, the model predicted ophthalmopathy.

Looked up from germline, CDR1 is SGHDT and CDR2 is YYEEEE. The CDR3 has 13 residues. V gave up 2 bases and J gave up 9 bases; unmatched junction bases: 5. PBMCs came from 10 ml fresh peripheral blood. This clonotype came up a few times. What it recognizes is unknown. RNA transcripts served as the template for amplifying TCR beta CDR3 regions. Carried out on the TCR CDR3, a first-round RT-PCR used the HTBI primer set. TCRdb reanalysed the multiplex PCR reads using MiXCR and keeps one entry per CDR3 protein. The data hold under 400,000 distinct CDR3 sequences, with less than 20% observed a single time. The rearrangement uses TRBV5-6 and TRBJ2-1, with 7 bases that match TRBD2. Sequencing was carried out using blood. The source of this sequence is a woman aged 18 to 35 with Graves' hyperthyroidism that later progressed to Graves' ophthalmopathy. The CDR3: CASSFAGGGEQFF. Written as DNA, the CDR3 is TGTGCCAGCAGCTTTGCAGGCGGGGGTGAGCAGTTCTTC.